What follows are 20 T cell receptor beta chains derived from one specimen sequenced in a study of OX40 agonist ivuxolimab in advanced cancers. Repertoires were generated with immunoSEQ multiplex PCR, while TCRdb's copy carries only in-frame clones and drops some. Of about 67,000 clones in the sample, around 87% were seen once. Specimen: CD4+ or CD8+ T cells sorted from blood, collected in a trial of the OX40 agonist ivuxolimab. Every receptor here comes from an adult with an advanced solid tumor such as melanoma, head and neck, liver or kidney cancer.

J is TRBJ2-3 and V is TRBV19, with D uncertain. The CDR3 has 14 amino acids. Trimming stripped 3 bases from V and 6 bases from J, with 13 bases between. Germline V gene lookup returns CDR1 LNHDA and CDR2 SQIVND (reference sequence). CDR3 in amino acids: CASSIRQPKDTQYF. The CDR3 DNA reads TGTGCCAGTAGTATTCGGCAGCCTAAGGATACGCAGTATTTT.

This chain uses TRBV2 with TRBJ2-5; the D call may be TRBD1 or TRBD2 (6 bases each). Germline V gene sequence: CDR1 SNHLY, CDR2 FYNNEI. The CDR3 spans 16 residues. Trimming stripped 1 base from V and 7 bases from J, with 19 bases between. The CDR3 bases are TGTGCCAGCAGTGAAGGCGGGGCAGGGGCATACAGGACCCAGTACTTC. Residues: CASSEGGAGAYRTQYF. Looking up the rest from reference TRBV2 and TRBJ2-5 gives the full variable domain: EPEVTQTPSHQVTQMGQEVILRCVPISNHLYFYWYRQILGQKVEFLVSFYNNEISEKSEIFDDQFSVERPDGSNFTLKIRSTKLEDSAMYFCASSEGGAGAYRTQYFGPGTRLLVL.

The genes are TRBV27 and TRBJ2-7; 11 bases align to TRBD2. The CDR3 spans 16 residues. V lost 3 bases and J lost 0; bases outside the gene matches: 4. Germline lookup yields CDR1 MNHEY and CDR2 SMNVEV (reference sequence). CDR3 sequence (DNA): TGTGCCAGCAGTTTCAGACTAGCGGGGTCCTCCTACGAGCAGTACTTC. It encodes CASSFRLAGSSYEQYF.

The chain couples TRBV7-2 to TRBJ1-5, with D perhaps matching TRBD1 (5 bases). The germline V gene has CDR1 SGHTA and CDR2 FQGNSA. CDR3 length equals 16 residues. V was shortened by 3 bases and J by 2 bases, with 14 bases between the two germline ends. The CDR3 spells CASSLLDSEGNQPQHF. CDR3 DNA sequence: TGTGCCAGCAGCTTGCTTGACAGTGAGGGCAATCAGCCCCAGCATTTT.

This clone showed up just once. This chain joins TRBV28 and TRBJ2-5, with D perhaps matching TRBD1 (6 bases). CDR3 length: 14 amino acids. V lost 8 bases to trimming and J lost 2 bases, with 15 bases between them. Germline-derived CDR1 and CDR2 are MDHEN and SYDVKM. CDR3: CASAPGHQQETQYF. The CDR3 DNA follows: TGTGCCAGCGCACCGGGACATCAACAAGAGACCCAGTACTTC.

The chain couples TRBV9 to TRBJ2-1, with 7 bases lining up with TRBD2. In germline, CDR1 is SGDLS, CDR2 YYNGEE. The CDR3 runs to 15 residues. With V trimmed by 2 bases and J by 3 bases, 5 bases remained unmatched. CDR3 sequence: CASSVRDYHYNEQFF. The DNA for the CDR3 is TGTGCCAGCAGCGTCCGGGACTACCACTACAATGAGCAGTTCTTC.

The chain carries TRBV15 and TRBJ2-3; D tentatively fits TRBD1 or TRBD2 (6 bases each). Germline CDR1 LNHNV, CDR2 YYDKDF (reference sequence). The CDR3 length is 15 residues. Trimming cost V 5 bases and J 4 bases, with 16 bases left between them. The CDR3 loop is CATSLRRGAPDTQYF. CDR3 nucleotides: TGTGCCACCAGCCTAAGAAGGGGGGCCCCAGATACGCAGTATTTT.

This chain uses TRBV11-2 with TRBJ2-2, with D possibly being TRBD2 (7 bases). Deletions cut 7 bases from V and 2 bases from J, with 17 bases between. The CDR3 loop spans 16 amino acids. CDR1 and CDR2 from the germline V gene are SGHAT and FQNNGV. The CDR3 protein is CASTLGGGSNTGELFF. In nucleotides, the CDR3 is TGTGCCAGCACCCTCGGGGGCGGGAGCAACACCGGGGAGCTGTTTTTT.

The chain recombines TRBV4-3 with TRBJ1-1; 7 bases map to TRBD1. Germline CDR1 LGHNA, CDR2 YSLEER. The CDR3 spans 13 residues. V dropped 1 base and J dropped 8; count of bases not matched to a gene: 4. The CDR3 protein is CASSQVQGPEAFF. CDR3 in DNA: TGCGCCAGCAGCCAAGTACAGGGGCCAGAAGCTTTCTTT.

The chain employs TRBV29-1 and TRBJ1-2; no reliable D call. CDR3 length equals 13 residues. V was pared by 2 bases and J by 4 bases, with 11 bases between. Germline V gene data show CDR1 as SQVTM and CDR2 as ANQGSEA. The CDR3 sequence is CSVEISRTYGYTF. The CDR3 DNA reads TGCAGCGTTGAAATCTCACGGACCTATGGCTACACCTTC. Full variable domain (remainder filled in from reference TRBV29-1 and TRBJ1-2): SAVISQKPSRDICQRGTSLTIQCQVDSQVTMMFWYRQQPGQSLTLIATANQGSEATYESGFVIDKFPISRPNLTFSTLTVSNMSPEDSSIYLCSVEISRTYGYTFGSGTRLTVV.

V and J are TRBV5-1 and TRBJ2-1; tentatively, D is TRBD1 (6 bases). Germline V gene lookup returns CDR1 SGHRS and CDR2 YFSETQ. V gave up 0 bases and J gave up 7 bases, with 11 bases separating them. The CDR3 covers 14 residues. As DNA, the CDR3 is TGCGCCAGCAGCTTGGGGGCAGGGGAAAATGAGCAGTTCTTC. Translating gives CASSLGAGENEQFF.

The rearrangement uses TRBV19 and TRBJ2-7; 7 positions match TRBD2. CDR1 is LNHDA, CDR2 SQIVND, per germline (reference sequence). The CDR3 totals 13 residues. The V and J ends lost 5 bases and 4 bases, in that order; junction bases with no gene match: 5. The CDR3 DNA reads TGTGCCAGTAGTCTGAGCGGGGCGTACGAGCAGTACTTC. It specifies CASSLSGAYEQYF.

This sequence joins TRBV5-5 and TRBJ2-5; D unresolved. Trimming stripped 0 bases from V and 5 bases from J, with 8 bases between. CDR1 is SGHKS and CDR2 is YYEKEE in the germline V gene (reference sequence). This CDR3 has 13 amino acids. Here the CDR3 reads CASSLAGPETQYF. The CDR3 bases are TGTGCCAGCAGCTTGGCGGGTCCCGAGACCCAGTACTTC.

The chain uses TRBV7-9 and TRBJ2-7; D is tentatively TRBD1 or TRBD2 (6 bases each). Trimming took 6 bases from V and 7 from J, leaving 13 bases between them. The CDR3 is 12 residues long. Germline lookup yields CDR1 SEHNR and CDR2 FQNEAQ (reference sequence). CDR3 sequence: CASRGGRGEQYF. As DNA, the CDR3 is TGTGCCAGCAGGGGGGGCCGTGGGGAGCAGTACTTC. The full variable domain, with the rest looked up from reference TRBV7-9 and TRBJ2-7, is DTGVSQNPRHKITKRGQNVTFRCDPISEHNRLYWYRQTLGQGPEFLTYFQNEAQLEKSRLLSDRFSAERPKGSFSTLEIQRTEQGDSAMYLCASRGGRGEQYFGPGTRLTVT.

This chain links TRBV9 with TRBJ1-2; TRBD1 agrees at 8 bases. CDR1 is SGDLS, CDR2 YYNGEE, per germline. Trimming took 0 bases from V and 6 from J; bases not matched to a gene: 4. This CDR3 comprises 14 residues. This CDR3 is CASSVARGRDGYTF. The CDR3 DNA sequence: TGTGCCAGCAGCGTAGCCAGGGGGCGCGATGGCTACACCTTC.

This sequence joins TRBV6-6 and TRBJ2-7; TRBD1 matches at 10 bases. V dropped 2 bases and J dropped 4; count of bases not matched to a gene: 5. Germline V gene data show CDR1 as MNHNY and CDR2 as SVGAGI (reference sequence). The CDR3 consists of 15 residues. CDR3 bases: TGTGCCAGCAGTTACCCGACAGGGGGCAGGTACGAGCAGTACTTC. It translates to CASSYPTGGRYEQYF.

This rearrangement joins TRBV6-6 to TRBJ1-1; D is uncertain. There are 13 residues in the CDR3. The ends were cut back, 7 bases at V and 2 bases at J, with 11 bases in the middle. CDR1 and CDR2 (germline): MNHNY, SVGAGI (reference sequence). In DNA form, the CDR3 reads TGTGCCAGCACCTACTCGGTAAACACTGAAGCTTTCTTT. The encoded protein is CASTYSVNTEAFF.

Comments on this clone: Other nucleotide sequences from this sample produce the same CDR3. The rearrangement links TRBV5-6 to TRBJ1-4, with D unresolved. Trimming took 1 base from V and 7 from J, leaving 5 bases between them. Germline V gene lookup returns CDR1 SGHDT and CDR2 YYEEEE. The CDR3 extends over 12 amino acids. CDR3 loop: CASSLRREKLFF. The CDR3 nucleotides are TGTGCCAGCAGCTTGCGACGTGAAAAACTGTTTTTT. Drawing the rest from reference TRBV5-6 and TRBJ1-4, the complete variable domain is DAGVTQSPTHLIKTRGQQVTLRCSPKSGHDTVSWYQQALGQGPQFIFQYYEEEERQRGNFPDRFSGHQFPNYSSELNVNALLLGDSALYLCASSLRREKLFFGSGTQLSVL.

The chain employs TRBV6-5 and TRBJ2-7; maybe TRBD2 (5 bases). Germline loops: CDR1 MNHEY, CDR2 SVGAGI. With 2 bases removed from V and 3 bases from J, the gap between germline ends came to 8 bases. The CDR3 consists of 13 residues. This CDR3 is CASSYGENYEQYF. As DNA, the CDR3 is TGTGCCAGCAGTTACGGGGAGAACTACGAGCAGTACTTC.

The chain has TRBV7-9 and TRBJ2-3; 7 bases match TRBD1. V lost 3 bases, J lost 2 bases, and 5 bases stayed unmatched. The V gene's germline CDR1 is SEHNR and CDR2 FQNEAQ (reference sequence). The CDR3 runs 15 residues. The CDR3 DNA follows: TGTGCCAGCAGCTTTGATACAGGGGCCACAGATACGCAGTATTTT. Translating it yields CASSFDTGATDTQYF.